The TCR beta chain described here comes from a study of cytomegalovirus exposure and HLA in healthy donors. Study-wide points: An analysis done earlier found most TCR beta V segments productive about 87% or about 30% of the time. Later analysis identified about 17,000 TCR beta sequences associated with HLA alleles, using a false discovery rate threshold of 0.05.

PCR used 60 Vbeta primers and 13 Jbeta primers. The repertoire was sequenced with immunoSEQ multiplex PCR; TCRdb's copy has only in-frame clones and lacks some. Of around 140,000 clones in the sample, 60% to 75% were seen once. This CDR3 is built from 15 residues. Trimming left V 3 bases short and J 3 bases short, with 16 bases between. Germline CDR1 and CDR2: SGDLS and YYNGEE. This clone was detected a few times. The target antigen is unknown. This clonotype was obtained from a man younger than 40 in good health and CMV-seronegative. Source material: PBMCs. The chain recombines TRBV9 with TRBJ2-7, with D uncertain. The CDR3, as DNA: TGTGCCAGCAGCGGAGGAAACGGCGAAGTCTACGAGCAGTACTTC. Translating gives CASSGGNGEVYEQYF.